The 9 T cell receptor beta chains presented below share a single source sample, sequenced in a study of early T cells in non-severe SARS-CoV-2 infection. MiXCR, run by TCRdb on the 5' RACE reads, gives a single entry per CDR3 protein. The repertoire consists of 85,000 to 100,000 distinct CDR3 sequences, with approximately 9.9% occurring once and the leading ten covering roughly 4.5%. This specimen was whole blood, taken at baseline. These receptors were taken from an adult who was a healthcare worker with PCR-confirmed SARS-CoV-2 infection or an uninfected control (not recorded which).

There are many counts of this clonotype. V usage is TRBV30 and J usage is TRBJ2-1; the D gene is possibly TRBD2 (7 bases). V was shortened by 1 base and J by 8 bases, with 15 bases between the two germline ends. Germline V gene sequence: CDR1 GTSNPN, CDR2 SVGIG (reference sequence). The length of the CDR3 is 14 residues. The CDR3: CAWSATSAGDEQFF. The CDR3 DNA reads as TGTGCCTGGAGTGCTACTAGCGCAGGGGATGAGCAGTTCTTC.

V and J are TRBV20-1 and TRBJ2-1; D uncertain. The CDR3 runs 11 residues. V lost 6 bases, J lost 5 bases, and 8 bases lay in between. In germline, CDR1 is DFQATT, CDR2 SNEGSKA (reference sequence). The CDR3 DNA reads TGCAGTGCCCGTGGTGACAATGAGCAGTTCTTC. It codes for CSARGDNEQFF.

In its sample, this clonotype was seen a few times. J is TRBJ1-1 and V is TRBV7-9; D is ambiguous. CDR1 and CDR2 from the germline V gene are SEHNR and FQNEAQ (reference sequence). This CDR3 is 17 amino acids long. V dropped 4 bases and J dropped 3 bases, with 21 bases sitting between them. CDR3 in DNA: TGTGCCAGCAGCTCGCGGGTTTTGGCGGTACGGGACACTGAAGCTTTCTTT. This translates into CASSSRVLAVRDTEAFF.

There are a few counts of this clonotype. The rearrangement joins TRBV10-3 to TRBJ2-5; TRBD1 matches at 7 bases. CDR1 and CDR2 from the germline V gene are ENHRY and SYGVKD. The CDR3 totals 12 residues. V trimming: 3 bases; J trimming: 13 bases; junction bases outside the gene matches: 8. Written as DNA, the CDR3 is TGTGCCATCAGTGATTCCGGACAGGTCTTGTACTTC. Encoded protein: CAISDSGQVLYF.

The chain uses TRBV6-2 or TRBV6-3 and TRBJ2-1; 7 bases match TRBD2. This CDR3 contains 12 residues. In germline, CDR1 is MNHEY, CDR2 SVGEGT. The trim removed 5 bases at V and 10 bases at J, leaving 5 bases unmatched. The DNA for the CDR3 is TGTGCCAGCAGTCGACTAGCATCCGAGCAGTTCTTC. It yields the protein CASSRLASEQFF.

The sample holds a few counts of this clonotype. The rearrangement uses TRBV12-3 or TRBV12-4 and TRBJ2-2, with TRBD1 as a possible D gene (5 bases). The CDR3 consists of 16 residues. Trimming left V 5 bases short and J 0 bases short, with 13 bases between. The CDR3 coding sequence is TGTGCCAGCAGTCCTCGGACACCTACGAACACCGGGGAGCTGTTTTTT. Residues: CASSPRTPTNTGELFF.

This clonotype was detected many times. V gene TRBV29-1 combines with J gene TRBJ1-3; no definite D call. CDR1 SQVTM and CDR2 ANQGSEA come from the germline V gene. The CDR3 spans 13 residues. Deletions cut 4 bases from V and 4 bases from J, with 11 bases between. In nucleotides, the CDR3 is TGCAGCGTTGTGGCCGGGATCGGAAACACCATATATTTT. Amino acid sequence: CSVVAGIGNTIYF.

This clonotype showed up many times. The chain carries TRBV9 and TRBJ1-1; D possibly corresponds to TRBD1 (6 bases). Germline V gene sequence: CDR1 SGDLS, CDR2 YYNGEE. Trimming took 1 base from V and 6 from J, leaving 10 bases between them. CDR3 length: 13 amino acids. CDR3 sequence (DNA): TGTGCCAGCAGCGTACTAGGGGGGTCTGAAGCTTTCTTT. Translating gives CASSVLGGSEAFF.

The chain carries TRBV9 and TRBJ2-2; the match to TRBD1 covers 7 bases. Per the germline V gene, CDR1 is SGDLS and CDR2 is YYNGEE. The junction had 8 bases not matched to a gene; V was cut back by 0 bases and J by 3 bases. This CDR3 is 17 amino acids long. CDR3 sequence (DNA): TGTGCCAGCAGCGTAGAGTCCCGGACAGGAGACACCGGGGAGCTGTTTTTT. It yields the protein CASSVESRTGDTGELFF.